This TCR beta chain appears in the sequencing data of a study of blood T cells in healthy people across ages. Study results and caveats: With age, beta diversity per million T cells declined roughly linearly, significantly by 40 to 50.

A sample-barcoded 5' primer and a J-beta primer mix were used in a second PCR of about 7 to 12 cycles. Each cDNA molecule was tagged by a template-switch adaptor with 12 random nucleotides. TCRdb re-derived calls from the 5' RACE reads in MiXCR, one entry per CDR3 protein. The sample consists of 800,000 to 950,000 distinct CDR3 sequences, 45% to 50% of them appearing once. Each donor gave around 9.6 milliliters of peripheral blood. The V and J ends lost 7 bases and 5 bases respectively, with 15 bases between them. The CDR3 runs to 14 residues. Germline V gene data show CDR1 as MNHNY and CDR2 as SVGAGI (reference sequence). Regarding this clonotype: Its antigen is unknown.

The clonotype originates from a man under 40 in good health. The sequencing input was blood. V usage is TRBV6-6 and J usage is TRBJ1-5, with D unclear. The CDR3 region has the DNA TGTGCCAGCACCACCGAGGGCAGTTATCAGCCCCAGCATTTT. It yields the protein CASTTEGSYQPQHF.